This TCR beta chain was sequenced in a study of T cells in Graves' hyperthyroidism and ophthalmopathy. TCR beta CDR3 region amplification was performed from RNA transcripts. First-round RT-PCR of the TCR CDR3 relied on the HTBI primer set. TCRdb re-called the multiplex PCR reads through MiXCR, storing one row per CDR3 protein. The table includes approximately 400,000 distinct CDR3 sequences, around 14% detected once. Per the germline V gene, CDR1 is MNHGY and CDR2 is SVAAGI. With 2 bases removed from V and 2 bases from J, the gap between germline ends came to 6 bases. The CDR3 is 13 residues long. The V call is TRBV6-9, the J call TRBJ1-1, with D unclear. Sequenced: blood. The sequence derives from a woman aged 18-30 years with Graves' hyperthyroidism that later progressed to Graves' ophthalmopathy. The CDR3 nucleotides are TGTGCCAGCAGTTATCCCAGTAACACTGAAGCTTTCTTT. Residues: CASSYPSNTEAFF.